The present T cell receptor (beta chain) was sequenced within a study of blood T cell repertoires in COVID-19. Study as a whole: Donors in the United States, Italy and Spain gave samples during acute or convalescent COVID-19. The analysed material was cDNA or gDNA that came from T cells, B-cell-depleted T cells, or PBMCs.

Germline lookup yields CDR1 SGHTA and CDR2 FQGNSA. The V end was cut by 7 bases, the J end by 3 bases, with 19 bases between. The CDR3 runs to 17 residues. As processed by the authors: The assay estimated nucleated cells by amplifying reference gene primers. The protocol was immunoSEQ multiplex PCR, while the TCRdb copy is restricted to in-frame clones and leaves out a portion. The DNA gave D and trimming, while V, J and clone size come from that table. Here the sample spans about 300,000 clones, 85% to 90% being singletons. Seattle participants joined during active infection and were tracked over time.

This clonotype originated in a woman in her 30s with COVID-19, enrolled during active disease. The specimen was peripheral blood. The V gene is TRBV7-2, the J gene TRBJ1-6, with D possibly matching TRBD1 (5 bases). For the CDR3, the DNA is TGTGCCAGCAACTTTAGAACCACCGGGGGCTATAATTCACCCCTCCACTTT. Translated: CASNFRTTGGYNSPLHF.